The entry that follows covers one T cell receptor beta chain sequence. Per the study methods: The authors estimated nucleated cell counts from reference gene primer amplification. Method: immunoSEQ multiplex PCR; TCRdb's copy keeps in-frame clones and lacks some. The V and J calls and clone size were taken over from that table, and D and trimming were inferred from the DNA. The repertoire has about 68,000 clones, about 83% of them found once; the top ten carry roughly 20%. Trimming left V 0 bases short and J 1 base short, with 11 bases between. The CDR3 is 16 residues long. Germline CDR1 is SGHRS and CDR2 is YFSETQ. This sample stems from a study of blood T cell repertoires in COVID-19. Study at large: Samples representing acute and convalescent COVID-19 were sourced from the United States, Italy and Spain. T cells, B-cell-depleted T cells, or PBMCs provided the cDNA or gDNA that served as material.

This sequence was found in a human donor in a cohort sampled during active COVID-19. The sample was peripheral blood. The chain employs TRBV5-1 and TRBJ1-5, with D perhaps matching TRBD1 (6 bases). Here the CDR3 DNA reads TGCGCCAGCAGCTTGGTTCCAGGGGTGAGCAATCAGCCCCAGCATTTT. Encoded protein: CASSLVPGVSNQPQHF. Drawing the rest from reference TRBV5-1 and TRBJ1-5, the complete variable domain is KAGVTQTPRYLIKTRGQQVTLSCSPISGHRSVSWYQQTPGQGLQFLFEYFSETQRNKGNFPGRFSGRQFSNSRSEMNVSTLELGDSALYLCASSLVPGVSNQPQHFGDGTRLSIL.